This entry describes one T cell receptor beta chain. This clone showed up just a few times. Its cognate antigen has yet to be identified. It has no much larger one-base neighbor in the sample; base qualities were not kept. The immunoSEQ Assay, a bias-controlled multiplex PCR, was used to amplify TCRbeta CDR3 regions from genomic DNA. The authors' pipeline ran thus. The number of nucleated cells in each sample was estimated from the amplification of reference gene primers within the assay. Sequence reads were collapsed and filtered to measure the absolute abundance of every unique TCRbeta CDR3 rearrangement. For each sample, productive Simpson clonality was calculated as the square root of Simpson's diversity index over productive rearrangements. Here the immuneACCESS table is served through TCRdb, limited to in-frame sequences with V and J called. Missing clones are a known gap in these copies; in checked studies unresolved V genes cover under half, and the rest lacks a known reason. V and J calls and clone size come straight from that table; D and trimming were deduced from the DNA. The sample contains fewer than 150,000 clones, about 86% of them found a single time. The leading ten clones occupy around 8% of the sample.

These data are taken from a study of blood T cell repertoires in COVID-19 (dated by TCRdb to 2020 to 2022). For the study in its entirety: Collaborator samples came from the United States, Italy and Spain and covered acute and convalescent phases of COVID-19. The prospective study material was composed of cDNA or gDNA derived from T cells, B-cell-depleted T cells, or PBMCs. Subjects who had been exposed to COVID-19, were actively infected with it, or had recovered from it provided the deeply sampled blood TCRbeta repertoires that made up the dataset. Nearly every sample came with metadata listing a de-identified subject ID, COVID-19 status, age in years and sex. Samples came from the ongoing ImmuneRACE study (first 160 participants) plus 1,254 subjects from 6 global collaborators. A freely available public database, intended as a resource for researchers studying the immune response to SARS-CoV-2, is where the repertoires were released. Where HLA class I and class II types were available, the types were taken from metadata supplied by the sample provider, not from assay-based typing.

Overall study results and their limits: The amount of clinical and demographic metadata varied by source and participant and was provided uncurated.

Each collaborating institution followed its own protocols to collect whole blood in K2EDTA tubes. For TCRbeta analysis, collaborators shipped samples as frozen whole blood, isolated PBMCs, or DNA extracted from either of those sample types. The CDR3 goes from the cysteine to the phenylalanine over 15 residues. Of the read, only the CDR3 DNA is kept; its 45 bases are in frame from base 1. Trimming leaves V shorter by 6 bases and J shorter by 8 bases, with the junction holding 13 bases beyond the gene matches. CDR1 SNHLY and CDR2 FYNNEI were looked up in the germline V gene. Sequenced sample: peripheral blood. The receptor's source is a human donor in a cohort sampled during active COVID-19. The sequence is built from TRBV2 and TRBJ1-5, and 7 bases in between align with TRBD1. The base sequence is TGTGCCAGCAGGAAACAGACAGGGCCTTCGGAGCCCCAGCATTTT. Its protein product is CASRKQTGPSEPQHF.